Here is one T cell receptor (beta chain) with its context. The V gene end was trimmed by 5 bases and the J gene end by 7 bases; junction bases not matched to a gene: 12. The germline gives CDR1 LGHDT, CDR2 YNNKEL (reference sequence). The CDR3 sequence is 17 residues long. The data stem from a study of blood T cell repertoires in COVID-19. Study in general: Some COVID-19 samples were acute and others convalescent; all came from the United States, Italy and Spain. The cDNA or gDNA used as material had been derived from T cells, B-cell-depleted T cells, or PBMCs.

Original methodology: Estimates of nucleated cell counts were drawn from the amplification of reference gene primers. TCRdb's copy holds only in-frame clones and misses some; the assay was immunoSEQ multiplex PCR. The V and J calls and clone size come from that table; D and trimming were worked out from the DNA. The sample lists approximately 300,000 clones, more than 85% seen once, with roughly 3.9% in the top ten. Individuals in the exposed group had encountered a COVID-19 case within 2 weeks preceding study entry. The sequenced material came from PBMCs or T cells enriched from blood (not recorded which). This sequence originates from a woman in her twenties or thirties who had been exposed to COVID-19. The V gene is TRBV3-1 (or the pseudogene TRBV3-2), the J gene TRBJ2-1, with 12 bases aligning to TRBD2. CDR3: CASSATSGGPGGNEQFF. The CDR3 DNA is TGTGCCAGCAGCGCAACTAGCGGGGGGCCTGGGGGGAATGAGCAGTTCTTC.